One sample yielded the 19 T cell receptor beta chains listed below, sequenced in a study of T cell repertoires in cytomegalovirus infection. TCRdb re-called the reads through MiXCR, storing one row per CDR3 protein. Among some 46,000 distinct CDR3 sequences listed, roughly 19% were seen once. No antigen is known for these receptors. Source: CD8+ T cells from cultured PBMCs, taken from culture after CMV antigen stimulation. The receptors here all came from a human donor in good health (CMV status not recorded). Some clones in this sample may be carry-over from other donors' samples.

The table lists this clonotype with many counts. This chain uses TRBV7-9 with TRBJ1-5, with unresolved D. V lost 5 bases and J lost 5, with 7 bases in between. The germline gives CDR1 SEHNR, CDR2 FQNEAQ (reference sequence). CDR3 length equals 12 residues. In nucleotides, the CDR3 is TGTGCCAGCAGCCCGGTGGATCAGCCCCAGCATTTT. This encodes CASSPVDQPQHF.

This clonotype was found a few times. The chain is built from TRBV27 and TRBJ2-1, with 10 bases fitting TRBD2. Germline-derived CDR1 and CDR2 are MNHEY and SMNVEV (reference sequence). V lost 5 bases and J lost 0; bases outside the gene matches: 4. The CDR3 is 16 residues long. The CDR3 nucleotides are TGTGCCAGCAGTGCTAGCGGGGGTAGCTCCTACAATGAGCAGTTCTTC. Residues: CASSASGGSSYNEQFF.

DNA of the CDR3: TGTGCCAGCAGTTTAGCGGGGGCAGCCTCCTACGAGCAGTACTTC. Its protein product is CASSLAGAASYEQYF. This sequence joins TRBV12-3 or TRBV12-4 and TRBJ2-7, with D maybe TRBD1 (6 bases). The CDR3 totals 15 residues. V was trimmed by 0 bases and J by 0 bases, leaving 9 bases between them.

This clonotype turned up a few times. This chain links TRBV4-3 with TRBJ2-3; possible D gene TRBD1, 7 bases. CDR3 length: 14 amino acids. Per the germline V gene, CDR1 is LGHNA and CDR2 is YSLEER. V was clipped by 1 base and J by 7 bases, with 12 bases between them. CDR3 sequence reads: CASSQGRGRYTQYF. The CDR3, as DNA: TGCGCCAGCAGCCAAGGGAGGGGGCGTTATACGCAGTATTTT.

This clonotype was counted between two and nine times. The genes are TRBV6-2 or TRBV6-3 and TRBJ2-1; the D is unclear. The V and J ends lost 1 base and 6 bases respectively, with 4 bases between them. Germline V gene sequence: CDR1 MNHEY, CDR2 SVGEGT. There are 12 residues in the CDR3. The CDR3 sequence is CASSYWSNEQFF. CDR3 coding DNA: TGTGCCAGCAGTTACTGGAGCAATGAGCAGTTCTTC.

The J gene is TRBJ2-1, the V gene TRBV6-5; tentatively, D is TRBD2 (6 bases). V dropped 6 bases and J dropped 0 bases, with 18 bases sitting between them. The CDR3 totals 17 residues. Germline V gene lookup returns CDR1 MNHEY and CDR2 SVGAGI. CDR3 in amino acids: CASSTDQPGVSYNEQFF. CDR3 in DNA: TGTGCCAGCAGCACAGATCAGCCGGGAGTCTCCTACAATGAGCAGTTCTTC.

J is TRBJ1-3 and V is TRBV6-1; D is ambiguous. Germline CDR1 MNHNS, CDR2 SASEGT. CDR3 size: 14 residues. V was cut by 6 bases and J by 1 base, with 10 bases left in between. The CDR3 DNA reads TGTGCCAGCAGGGTTGCGTATTCTGGAAACACCATATATTTT. It codes for CASRVAYSGNTIYF.

A few counts support this clonotype. The chain recombines TRBV29-1 with TRBJ2-3; 10 bases agree with TRBD2. The V and J ends lost 6 bases and 2 bases, in that order; junction bases with no gene match: 17. CDR1 and CDR2 (germline): SQVTM, ANQGSEA. The CDR3 has 18 residues. The chain's CDR3 is CSVALLAGDREDTDTQYF. DNA for the CDR3: TGCAGCGTCGCGCTCCTAGCGGGAGACAGAGAGGACACAGATACGCAGTATTTT.

This clonotype was seen more than once but under ten times. V and J are TRBV3-1 and TRBJ2-5; TRBD2 might be the D (6 bases). Trimming removed 5 bases at V and 0 bases at J, with 16 bases between. The germline V gene has CDR1 LGHDT and CDR2 YNNKEL (reference sequence). CDR3 size: 16 residues. CDR3 DNA sequence: TGTGCCAGCAGCAAAAATCCGCGACTAGACCAAGAGACCCAGTACTTC. Amino acid sequence: CASSKNPRLDQETQYF.

This chain links TRBV6-2 or TRBV6-3 with TRBJ2-3; no reliable D call. V shed 2 bases and J shed 4 bases, with 4 bases lying between them. This CDR3 spans 12 amino acids. Germline loops: CDR1 MNHEY, CDR2 SVGEGT. The CDR3 nucleotides are TGTGCCAGCAGTTACGTAGCAGATACGCAGTATTTT. Its protein product is CASSYVADTQYF.

The gene calls are TRBV2 and TRBJ2-7; the D is unclear. This CDR3 spans 13 amino acids. The V gene's germline CDR1 is SNHLY and CDR2 FYNNEI. V was pared by 3 bases and J by 5 bases, with 11 bases between. As DNA, the CDR3 is TGTGCCAGCAGTGATCCCACCGTGGACGAGCAGTACTTC. It is translated as CASSDPTVDEQYF. Full variable domain (remainder filled in from reference TRBV2 and TRBJ2-7): EPEVTQTPSHQVTQMGQEVILRCVPISNHLYFYWYRQILGQKVEFLVSFYNNEISEKSEIFDDQFSVERPDGSNFTLKIRSTKLEDSAMYFCASSDPTVDEQYFGPGTRLTVT.

In the case of this clonotype: A much more abundant neighbour one base away suggests this may be a read error. The chain is built from TRBV7-4 and TRBJ2-7; TRBD2 agrees at 10 bases. The CDR3 runs 14 residues. The junction had 13 bases not matched to a gene; V was cut back by 10 bases and J by 7 bases. Germline assignment: CDR1 SGHVT and CDR2 SQSDAQ. The CDR3 loop is CANSSSGTSVEQYF. CDR3 DNA sequence: TGTGCCAACAGTTCCTCCGGGACTAGCGTGGAGCAGTACTTC. The variable domain in full, with the rest retrieved from reference TRBV7-4 and TRBJ2-7, is GAGVSQSPRYKVAKRGRDVALRCDSISGHVTLYWYRQTLGQGSEVLTYSQSDAQRDKSGRPSGRFSAERPERSVSTLKIQRTEQGDSAVYLCANSSSGTSVEQYFGPGTRLTVT.

The V call is TRBV4-2, the J call TRBJ2-7, with 11 bases aligning to TRBD2. The CDR3 has 15 residues. Germline loops: CDR1 LGHNA, CDR2 YNFKEQ. The V gene end was trimmed by 3 bases and the J gene end by 6 bases; junction bases not matched to a gene: 7. CDR3 nucleotides: TGTGCCAGCAGCCAGTTAGCGGGGGGGCCCAGCGAGCAGTACTTC. Its protein is CASSQLAGGPSEQYF.

This clonotype has ten or more counts. The gene calls are TRBV11-2 and TRBJ2-1; D not certain. The CDR3 has 14 residues. Germline assignment: CDR1 SGHAT and CDR2 FQNNGV. V was pared by 1 base and J by 6 bases, with 10 bases between. CDR3 protein: CASSLGSSGNEQFF. CDR3 nucleotide sequence: TGTGCCAGCAGCTTAGGATCGAGTGGCAATGAGCAGTTCTTC.

This clonotype was counted at least ten times. The chain uses TRBV7-9 and TRBJ1-1, with TRBD1 as a possible D gene (5 bases). Between the trimmed V and J ends, which lost 0 bases and 0 bases, there was a span of 11 bases. Germline V gives CDR1 SEHNR, CDR2 FQNEAQ (reference sequence). The CDR3 loop spans 16 amino acids. CDR3 in DNA: TGTGCCAGCAGCTTAGCGCGCTCAGGGATGAACACTGAAGCTTTCTTT. As protein: CASSLARSGMNTEAFF.

The chain recombines TRBV29-1 with TRBJ1-1; D gene unclear. Germline CDR1 reads SQVTM; CDR2 reads ANQGSEA. V lost 3 bases to trimming and J lost 0 bases, with 8 bases between them. The CDR3 has 13 residues. The DNA of the CDR3 is TGCAGCGTTGACGACAACATGAACACTGAAGCTTTCTTT. This sequence encodes CSVDDNMNTEAFF.

This clonotype has more than one count but fewer than ten. The genes are TRBV5-4 and TRBJ2-1; 8 nucleotides agree with TRBD1. V was clipped by 0 bases and J by 2 bases; unmatched bases: 4. Germline V CDR1 and CDR2: SGHNT, YYREEE (reference sequence). The CDR3 runs 16 residues. The CDR3 reads CASSLAGQGTYNEQFF. CDR3 DNA: TGTGCCAGCAGCTTGGCCGGACAGGGCACCTACAATGAGCAGTTCTTC.

The chain uses TRBV28 and TRBJ2-7; 7 nucleotides align to TRBD1. Germline loops: CDR1 MDHEN, CDR2 SYDVKM. Losses at the gene ends were 3 bases for V and 0 bases for J; bases not matched to a gene: 11. This CDR3 is built from 17 residues. CDR3 region: CASSFLFPGGSSYEQYF. The CDR3, as DNA: TGTGCCAGCAGTTTCCTCTTTCCAGGGGGAAGCTCCTACGAGCAGTACTTC.

This rearrangement joins TRBV5-4 to TRBJ2-1; D might be TRBD1 (6 bases). V was shortened by 0 bases and J by 4 bases, with 11 bases between the two germline ends. The germline V gene has CDR1 SGHNT and CDR2 YYREEE (reference sequence). The CDR3 covers 15 residues. The CDR3 reads CASSLGQGLYNEQFF. DNA of the CDR3: TGTGCCAGCAGCTTGGGGCAGGGGTTATACAATGAGCAGTTCTTC.